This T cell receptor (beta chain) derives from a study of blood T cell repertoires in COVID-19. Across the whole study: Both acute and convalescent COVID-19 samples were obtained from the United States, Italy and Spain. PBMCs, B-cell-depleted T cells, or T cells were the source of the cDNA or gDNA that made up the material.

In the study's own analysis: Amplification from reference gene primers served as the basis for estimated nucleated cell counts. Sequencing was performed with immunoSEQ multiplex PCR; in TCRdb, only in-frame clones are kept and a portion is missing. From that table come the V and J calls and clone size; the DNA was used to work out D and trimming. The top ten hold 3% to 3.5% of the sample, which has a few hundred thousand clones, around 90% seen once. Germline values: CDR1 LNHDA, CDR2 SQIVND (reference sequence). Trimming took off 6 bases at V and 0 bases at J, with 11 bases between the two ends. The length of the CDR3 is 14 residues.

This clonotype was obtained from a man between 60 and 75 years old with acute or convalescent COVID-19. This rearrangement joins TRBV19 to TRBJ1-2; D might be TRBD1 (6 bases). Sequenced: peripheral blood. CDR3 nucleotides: TGTGCCAGTAGGGCACAGGGTCCTAACTATGGCTACACCTTC. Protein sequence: CASRAQGPNYGYTF.